This T cell receptor beta chain was captured by sequencing in a study of human T cells and chemical hapten exposure. Study-wide findings and caveats: Expanded TCR counts at PT1 went up together with patch test score, a positive correlation.

TCRdb passed the RACE reads through MiXCR, listing each CDR3 protein once. The sample lists about 82,000 distinct CDR3 sequences, 10% to 15% occurring once. Time point described: patch test 3, about 24 weeks after DPC sensitization. Treatment reported: therapeutic diphenylcyclopropenone sensitization with weekly scalp DPC. Each patch-test visit's blood sample preceded patch application. This clonotype was counted at least ten times. Its specificity is unknown. The germline gives CDR1 MNHNY, CDR2 SVGAGI (reference sequence). The CDR3 has 14 amino acids. V shed 6 bases and J shed 4 bases, with 15 bases lying between them.

The TCR originated in a woman in her forties or fifties with alopecia areata. Some clones in this sample may be carry-over from other donors' samples. Sequenced material: whole blood, taken in connection with sensitization to the hapten diphenylcyclopropenone (DPC). This chain links TRBV6-6 with TRBJ1-2; D is uncertain. CDR3 in amino acids: CASSPPGRSYGYTF. The CDR3 DNA is TGTGCCAGCAGCCCGCCAGGACGCAGCTATGGCTACACCTTC.